This record looks at one T cell receptor beta chain sequence and its context. Its antigen is unknown. This entry is derived from a study of cytomegalovirus exposure and HLA in healthy donors. Study at large: About 79 million unique TCRs from HLA-typed donors were held in an early data release. Study-wide points: Equally common other TCR beta chains were less clonally expanded than HLA-associated ones, a later analysis found. The classifier reportedly diagnosed cytomegalovirus status with high sensitivity and specificity. Among immune exposure information, only CMV serostatus was available.

Germline CDR1 reads MNHNS; CDR2 reads SASEGT. The CDR3 has 19 amino acids. V gave up 0 bases and J gave up 0 bases; unmatched junction bases: 11. The PCR ran on 60 Vbeta and 13 Jbeta primers. Assay used: immunoSEQ multiplex PCR; TCRdb lists only in-frame clones, some missing. The sample holds over 100,000 clones; 63% are singletons and the top ten take approximately 11%. The source of this sequence is a man aged 40-49 years in good health and CMV-seropositive. The chain recombines TRBV6-1 with TRBJ1-5; 7 nucleotides agree with TRBD1. The sequencing sample was made of PBMCs. DNA for the CDR3: TGTGCCAGCAGTGAAGCGATGACAGGGTTCGGAGGTAGCAATCAGCCCCAGCATTTT. Translating it yields CASSEAMTGFGGSNQPQHF.